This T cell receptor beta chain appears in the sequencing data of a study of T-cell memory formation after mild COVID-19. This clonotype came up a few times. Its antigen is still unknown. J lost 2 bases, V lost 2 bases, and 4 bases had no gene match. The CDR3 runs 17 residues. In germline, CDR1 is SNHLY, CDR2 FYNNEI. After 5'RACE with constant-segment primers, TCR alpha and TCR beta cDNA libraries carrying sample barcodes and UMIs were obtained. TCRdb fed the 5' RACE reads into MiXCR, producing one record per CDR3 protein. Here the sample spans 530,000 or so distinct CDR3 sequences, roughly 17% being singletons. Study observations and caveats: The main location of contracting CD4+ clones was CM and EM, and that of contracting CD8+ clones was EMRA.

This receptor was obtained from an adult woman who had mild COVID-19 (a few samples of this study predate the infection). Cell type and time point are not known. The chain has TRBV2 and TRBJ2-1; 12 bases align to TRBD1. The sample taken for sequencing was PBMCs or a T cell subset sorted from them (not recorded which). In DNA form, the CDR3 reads TGTGCCAGCAGTGAACTTGGGACAGGGGGCCCCTACAATGAGCAGTTCTTC. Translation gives CASSELGTGGPYNEQFF.